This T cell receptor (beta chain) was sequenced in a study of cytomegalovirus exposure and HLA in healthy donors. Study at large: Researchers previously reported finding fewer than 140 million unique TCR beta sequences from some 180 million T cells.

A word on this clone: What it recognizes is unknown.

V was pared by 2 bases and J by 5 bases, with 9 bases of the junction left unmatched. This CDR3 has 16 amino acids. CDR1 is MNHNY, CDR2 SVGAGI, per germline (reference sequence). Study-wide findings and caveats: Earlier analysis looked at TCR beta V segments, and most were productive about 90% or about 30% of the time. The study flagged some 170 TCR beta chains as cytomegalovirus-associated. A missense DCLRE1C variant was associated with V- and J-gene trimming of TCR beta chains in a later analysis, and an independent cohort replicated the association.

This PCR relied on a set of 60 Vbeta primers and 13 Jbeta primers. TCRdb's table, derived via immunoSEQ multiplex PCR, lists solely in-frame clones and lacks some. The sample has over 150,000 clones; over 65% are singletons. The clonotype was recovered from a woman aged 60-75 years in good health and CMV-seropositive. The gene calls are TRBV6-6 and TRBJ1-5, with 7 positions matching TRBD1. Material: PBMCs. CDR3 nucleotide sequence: TGTGCCAGCAGTTACCGAGAACCAACAGGGGATCAGCCCCAGCATTTT. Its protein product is CASSYREPTGDQPQHF.